This TCR beta chain was identified during a study of response to subunit inactivated influenza vaccine. TCRdb recomputed calls from the RT-PCR reads with MiXCR, one row per CDR3 protein. The table records around 530,000 distinct CDR3 sequences, about 15% of them present only once. V lost 3 bases, J lost 2 bases, and 5 bases stayed unmatched. This CDR3 spans 16 amino acids. Germline V gene lookup returns CDR1 DFQATT and CDR2 SNEGSKA (reference sequence). The source is a man aged 50 to 69 who received an inactivated influenza vaccine. Specimen: CD4+ T cells sorted from PBMCs, collected less than 30 months after vaccination. The rearrangement joins TRBV20-1 to TRBJ2-6, with TRBD1 identical over 9 bases. CDR3 in DNA: TGCAGTGCTAGCTCAACAGGGGGCACTGGGGCCAACGTCCTGACTTTC. Amino acid sequence: CSASSTGGTGANVLTF.